This TCR beta chain was found in a study of lymphopenia after photon versus proton radiotherapy. Regarding the study as a whole: Photon-treated patients lost naive T cells and TCR diversity; proton-treated stayed stable. Oligoclonal CD8+ Temra expansion after nadir drove photon patients' diversity drop.

As for this clone: As yet, its antigen is unknown.

V was clipped by 4 bases and J by 4 bases, with 14 bases between them. The CDR3 length is 15 residues. CDR1 and CDR2 from the germline V gene are MNHNY and SVGAGI (reference sequence). The data were produced by immunoSEQ multiplex PCR, yet TCRdb's version contains in-frame clones alone and is incomplete. The sample includes 75,000 or so clones, more than 70% of them seen just once. The J gene is TRBJ1-3, the V gene TRBV6-6; possible D gene TRBD1, 5 bases. This receptor was obtained from a man aged 55 to 69 with pancreatic cancer. Here the sequenced sample was peripheral blood, taken from a patient treated with proton-based radiotherapy. Here the CDR3 DNA reads TGTGCCAGCAGTTCCACAGACAGACAAGGAAACACCATATATTTT. It is translated as CASSSTDRQGNTIYF.